This TCR beta chain was captured by sequencing in a study of ipilimumab plus nivolumab after autologous stem cell transplantation. Overall study: The DLBCL group included primary refractory and relapsed cases.

TCRdb keeps only in-frame clones here, not all; method: immunoSEQ multiplex PCR. The sample shows tens of thousands of clones, more than 80% of them seen only once. The CDR3 loop spans 14 amino acids. The germline V and J ends were trimmed by 6 bases and 10 bases, with 16 bases remaining between them. From germline, CDR1 is MNHEY and CDR2 SMNVEV (reference sequence). Checkpoint therapy with ipilimumab 1 mg/kg began 14 to 28 days after transplant. Dosing: nivolumab 3 mg/kg IV, weeks 1, 4, 7, 10, then every two weeks to week 26. Notes on this clone: As yet, its antigen is unknown.

General study points: The authors say TCR, Treg and microbiome findings warrant further study.

The chain links TRBV27 to TRBJ1-6, with D tentatively TRBD1 (6 bases). This sequence was found in a male donor with diffuse large B-cell lymphoma. Material: PBMCs, obtained in a trial of ipilimumab plus nivolumab as post-transplant consolidation. The CDR3 bases are TGTGCCAGCAGACCCTACAGGGATCGATCACCCCTCCACTTT. The encoded protein is CASRPYRDRSPLHF.